Each of the 20 T cell receptor beta chains below was sequenced from the same sample in a study of cytomegalovirus exposure and HLA in healthy donors. The PCR employed 60 Vbeta primers together with 13 Jbeta primers. Method: immunoSEQ multiplex PCR; TCRdb's copy keeps in-frame clones and lacks some. Of roughly 120,000 clones listed, roughly 80% are singletons. Sequenced input: PBMCs. The receptors derive from a man over 45 in good health and CMV-seropositive.

The V call is TRBV18, the J call TRBJ2-5, with 12 bases identical to TRBD2. Germline CDR1 reads KGHSH; CDR2 reads LQKENI. V dropped 2 bases and J dropped 6; count of bases not matched to a gene: 7. This CDR3 region has 16 residues. The CDR3 bases are TGTGCCAGCTCACCAGCCCGGACTAGCGGGGTACAGACCCAGTACTTC. This translates into CASSPARTSGVQTQYF. Full variable domain (outside the CDR3, taken from reference TRBV18 and TRBJ2-5): NAGVMQNPRHLVRRRGQEARLRCSPMKGHSHVYWYRQLPEEGLKFMVYLQKENIIDESGMPKERFSAEFPKEGPSILRIQQVVRGDSAAYFCASSPARTSGVQTQYFGPGTRLLVL.

The genes are TRBV19 and TRBJ1-4; 10 positions match TRBD1. CDR1 is LNHDA and CDR2 is SQIVND in the germline V gene (reference sequence). CDR3 length: 16 amino acids. The V gene end was trimmed by 8 bases and the J gene end by 0 bases; junction bases not matched to a gene: 6. For the CDR3, the DNA is TGTGCCAGTGGGGACAGGGGAAGGGCAACTAATGAAAAACTGTTTTTT. Its protein is CASGDRGRATNEKLFF. Full variable domain (rest looked up from reference TRBV19 and TRBJ1-4): DGGITQSPKYLFRKEGQNVTLSCEQNLNHDAMYWYRQDPGQGLRLIYYSQIVNDFQKGDIAEGYSVSREKKESFPLTVTSAQKNPTAFYLCASGDRGRATNEKLFFGSGTQLSVL.

V gene TRBV5-6 combines with J gene TRBJ1-2; D unresolved. Trimming removed 0 bases at V and 8 bases at J, with 11 bases between. Germline V gives CDR1 SGHDT, CDR2 YYEEEE. The CDR3 consists of 13 residues. CDR3 bases: TGTGCCAGCAGCTTGGCTCTGCGGTCGGGCTACACCTTC. As protein: CASSLALRSGYTF.

The sample holds a few counts of this clone. The chain links TRBV6-1 to TRBJ2-1; 9 bases align to TRBD2. V dropped 2 bases and J dropped 9; count of bases not matched to a gene: 14. The CDR3 spans 17 residues. Per the germline V gene, CDR1 is MNHNS and CDR2 is SASEGT. In DNA, the CDR3 is TGTGCCAGCAGTGAATCCGTATACAGTCTAGCGGGAAGTGAGCAGTTCTTC. It codes for CASSESVYSLAGSEQFF.

The chain is built from TRBV12-5 and TRBJ1-5, with TRBD1 matching 7 bases. Germline lookup yields CDR1 LGHNT and CDR2 FRNRAP. The CDR3 is 18 residues long. Unmatched junction bases numbered 9, after V lost 1 base and J lost 0 bases. The CDR3 loop is CASGLGQDREYSNQPQHF. CDR3 nucleotides: TGTGCTAGTGGTTTGGGACAAGACAGGGAATATAGCAATCAGCCCCAGCATTTT.

The sample holds a few counts of this clone. This chain links TRBV18 with TRBJ1-1, with D possibly matching TRBD1 (6 bases). In germline, CDR1 is KGHSH, CDR2 LQKENI. Trimming cost V 2 bases and J 5 bases, with 9 bases left between them. The CDR3 runs 13 residues. The DNA for the CDR3 is TGTGCCAGCTCACCATCCAGGGGAACTGAAGCTTTCTTT. Protein: CASSPSRGTEAFF.

In this sample, this clone turned up a few times. The rearrangement uses TRBV5-4 and TRBJ2-3; 9 bases agree with TRBD1. The CDR3 covers 14 residues. The V segment lost 4 bases and the J segment 1 base; nucleotides outside the gene matches: 1. CDR1 SGHNT and CDR2 YYREEE come from the germline V gene (reference sequence). The CDR3 is CASSRDRGTDTQYF. CDR3 coding DNA: TGTGCCAGCAGCCGGGACAGGGGCACAGATACGCAGTATTTT.

The chain uses TRBV7-2 and TRBJ2-4; tentatively, D is TRBD2 (5 bases). Trimming shortened V by 3 bases and J by 1 base, and 10 bases separated the two germline ends. Germline loops: CDR1 SGHTA, CDR2 FQGNSA. This CDR3 is 15 amino acids long. Here the CDR3 DNA reads TGTGCCAGCAGCTTTACCCGAGGGGCCAAAAACATTCAGTACTTC. Translated: CASSFTRGAKNIQYF.

The V gene is TRBV21-1, the J gene TRBJ2-2; no DNA check was done on the table's D call, TRBD1. TRBV21-1 is a recognized pseudogene. The CDR3 sequence is 16 residues long. The CDR3 loop reads CASSKAPGDNTGELFF. For the CDR3, the DNA is TGTGCCAGCAGCAAAGCGCCAGGGGATAACACCGGGGAGCTGTTTTTT.

The chain couples TRBV19 to TRBJ1-4; 8 bases map to TRBD1. CDR3 length: 14 amino acids. The junction had 3 bases not matched to a gene; V was cut back by 6 bases and J by 3 bases. Germline V CDR1 and CDR2: LNHDA, SQIVND (reference sequence). CDR3 protein: CASSVQGANEKLFF. In DNA form, the CDR3 reads TGTGCCAGTAGCGTACAGGGGGCTAATGAAAAACTGTTTTTT.

The V gene is TRBV27, the J gene TRBJ1-5, with 9 bases matching TRBD1. CDR1 is MNHEY and CDR2 is SMNVEV in the germline V gene (reference sequence). The CDR3 length is 18 residues. J lost 0 bases, V lost 6 bases, and 12 bases had no gene match. CDR3 protein: CASRGGTGTGNSNQPQHF. In DNA, the CDR3 is TGTGCCAGCAGGGGGGGGACAGGGACGGGGAATAGCAATCAGCCCCAGCATTTT.

The V and J genes are TRBV5-5 and TRBJ2-5, with 7 bases fitting TRBD1. The germline V gene has CDR1 SGHKS and CDR2 YYEKEE (reference sequence). The CDR3 covers 15 residues. Losses at the gene ends were 4 bases for V and 4 bases for J; bases not matched to a gene: 10. CDR3 coding DNA: TGTGCCAGCAGCCCTGACCGAGGGGGCTCAGAGACCCAGTACTTC. This encodes CASSPDRGGSETQYF.

The table lists this clone with a few counts. The chain employs TRBV4-2 and TRBJ2-2, with D perhaps matching TRBD2 (5 bases). CDR3 size: 15 residues. Germline CDR1 LGHNA, CDR2 YNFKEQ. Trimming stripped 4 bases from V and 1 base from J, with 10 bases between. CDR3 in DNA: TGTGCCAGCAGCCTCGATGGACTGAACACCGGGGAGCTGTTTTTT. Translating it yields CASSLDGLNTGELFF.

The V gene is TRBV29-1, the J gene TRBJ1-1; no reliable D call. Trimming removed 2 bases from V and 1 base from J, with 8 bases in between. The CDR3 is made up of 13 amino acids. In germline, CDR1 is SQVTM, CDR2 ANQGSEA. The CDR3 loop reads CSVEHGSNTEAFF. The CDR3 DNA sequence: TGCAGCGTTGAACACGGGTCGAACACTGAAGCTTTCTTT.

V usage is TRBV10-3 and J usage is TRBJ2-5; 8 nucleotides agree with TRBD1. Germline CDR1 and CDR2: ENHRY and SYGVKD. Losses at the gene ends were 9 bases for V and 8 bases for J; bases not matched to a gene: 8. CDR3 size: 12 residues. The CDR3 region is CAIRGQGETQYF. For the CDR3, the DNA is TGTGCCATTCGCGGACAGGGAGAAACCCAGTACTTC.

The chain links TRBV7-2 to TRBJ2-2; the match to TRBD2 covers 9 bases. The CDR3 runs 16 residues. Trimming removed 7 bases from V and 4 bases from J; junction bases left unmatched: 10. From germline, CDR1 is SGHTA and CDR2 FQGNSA. In nucleotides, the CDR3 is TGTGCCAGCAATGTTAGAGCGGGGGGAGGCACCGGGGAGCTGTTTTTT. Translating gives CASNVRAGGGTGELFF.

The rearrangement joins TRBV5-8 to TRBJ1-6; possible D gene TRBD1, 5 bases. V lost 5 bases and J 4 bases, leaving 13 bases between the germline ends. CDR3 length: 15 amino acids. Germline V gene data show CDR1 as SGHTS and CDR2 as YDEGEE. CDR3 loop: CASRANRGYNSPLHF. CDR3 nucleotide sequence: TGTGCCAGCAGAGCCAACCGGGGGTATAATTCACCCCTCCACTTT.

The chain has TRBV6-6 and TRBJ1-5, with a tentative D call TRBD1 (6 bases). The CDR3 length is 16 residues. Germline CDR1 is MNHNY and CDR2 is SVGAGI (reference sequence). V was clipped by 6 bases and J by 4 bases, with 19 bases between them. The CDR3 here is CASSPLRGAKNQPQHF. DNA of the CDR3: TGTGCCAGCAGCCCCCTTCGGGGGGCAAAGAATCAGCCCCAGCATTTT.

This clone has a single count. The gene calls are TRBV2 and TRBJ2-7, with D possibly being TRBD1 (5 bases). Looked up from germline, CDR1 is SNHLY and CDR2 is FYNNEI. This CDR3 contains 13 residues. V was shortened by 5 bases and J by 2 bases, with 10 bases between the two germline ends. The CDR3 is CASSPGIPYEQYF. CDR3 nucleotide sequence: TGTGCCAGCAGTCCAGGGATACCCTACGAGCAGTACTTC. Filled out from reference TRBV2 and TRBJ2-7, the complete variable domain reads EPEVTQTPSHQVTQMGQEVILRCVPISNHLYFYWYRQILGQKVEFLVSFYNNEISEKSEIFDDQFSVERPDGSNFTLKIRSTKLEDSAMYFCASSPGIPYEQYFGPGTRLTVT.

The J gene is TRBJ1-5, the V gene TRBV10-2; D ambiguous. This CDR3 spans 14 amino acids. Trimming shortened V by 0 bases and J by 9 bases, and 12 bases separated the two germline ends. CDR1 is WSHSY and CDR2 is SAAADI in the germline V gene. The CDR3, as DNA: TGCGCCAGCAGTGAGTCGAGCCCGGTCTCGCCCCAGCATTTT. As protein: CASSESSPVSPQHF.